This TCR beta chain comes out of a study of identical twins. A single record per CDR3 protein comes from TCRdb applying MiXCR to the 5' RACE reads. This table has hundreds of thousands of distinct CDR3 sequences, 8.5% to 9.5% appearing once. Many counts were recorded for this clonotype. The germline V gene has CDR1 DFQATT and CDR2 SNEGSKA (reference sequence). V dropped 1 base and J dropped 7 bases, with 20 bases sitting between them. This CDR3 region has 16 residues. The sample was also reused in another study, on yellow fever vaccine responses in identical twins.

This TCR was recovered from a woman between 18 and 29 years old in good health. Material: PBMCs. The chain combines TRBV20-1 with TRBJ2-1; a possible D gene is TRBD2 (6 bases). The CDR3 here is CSARVVYRASVNEQFF. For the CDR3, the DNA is TGCAGTGCTAGAGTTGTCTACCGGGCTAGCGTGAATGAGCAGTTCTTC.